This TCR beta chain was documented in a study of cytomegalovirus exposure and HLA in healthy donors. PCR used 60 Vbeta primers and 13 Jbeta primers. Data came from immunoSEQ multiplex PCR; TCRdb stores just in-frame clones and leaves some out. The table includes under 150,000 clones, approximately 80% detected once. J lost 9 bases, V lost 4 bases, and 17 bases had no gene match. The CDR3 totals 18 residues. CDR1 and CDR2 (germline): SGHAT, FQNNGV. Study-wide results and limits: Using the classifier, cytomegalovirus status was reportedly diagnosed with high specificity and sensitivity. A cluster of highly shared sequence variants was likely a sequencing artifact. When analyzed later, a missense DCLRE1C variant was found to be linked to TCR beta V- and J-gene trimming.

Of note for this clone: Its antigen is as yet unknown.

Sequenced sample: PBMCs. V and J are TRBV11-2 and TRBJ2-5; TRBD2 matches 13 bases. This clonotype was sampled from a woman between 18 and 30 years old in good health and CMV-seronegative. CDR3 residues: CASSSQVTPGLAGAAQYF. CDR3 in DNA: TGTGCCAGCAGCTCCCAAGTAACACCAGGACTAGCGGGAGCGGCCCAGTACTTC.